This T cell receptor (beta chain) originates from a study of healthy donors' naive CD4 and CD8 T cells. Each TCR library used around 500 ng of total RNA and a linear amplification protocol. Using its own MiXCR run on the reads, TCRdb lists one record per CDR3 protein. The table includes roughly 200,000 distinct CDR3 sequences, 74% detected once. Study conclusions and caveats: Most V and J genes were reportedly biased between naive CD4+ and CD8+ cells.

In its sample, this clonotype was seen a few times. Its cognate antigen is unknown. This TCR was sampled from a pool of human donors in good health; the sample pools cells from several healthy donors. Sequencing used naive CD4+ and CD8+ T cells sorted from blood, pooled from several donors.

CDR3 DNA sequence: TGTGCCAGTAGTATAGGTGGGGTCGGGTCCTACAATGAGCAGTTCTTC. As protein: CASSIGGVGSYNEQFF. The chain combines TRBV19 with TRBJ2-1; D call uncertain. V dropped 1 base and J dropped 1 base, with 11 bases sitting between them. This CDR3 comprises 16 residues. The germline V gene encodes CDR1 LNHDA and CDR2 SQIVND (reference sequence).